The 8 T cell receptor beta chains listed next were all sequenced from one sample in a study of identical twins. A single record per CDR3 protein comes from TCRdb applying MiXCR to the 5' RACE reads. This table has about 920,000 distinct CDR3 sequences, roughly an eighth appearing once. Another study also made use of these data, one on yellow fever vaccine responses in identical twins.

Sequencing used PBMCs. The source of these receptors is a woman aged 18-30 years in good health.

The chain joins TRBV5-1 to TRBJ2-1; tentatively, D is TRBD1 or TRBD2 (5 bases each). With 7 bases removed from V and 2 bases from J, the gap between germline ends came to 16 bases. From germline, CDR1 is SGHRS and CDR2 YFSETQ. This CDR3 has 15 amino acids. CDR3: CASGDGLAPYNEQFF. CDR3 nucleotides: TGCGCCAGCGGGGACGGACTCGCTCCCTACAATGAGCAGTTCTTC.

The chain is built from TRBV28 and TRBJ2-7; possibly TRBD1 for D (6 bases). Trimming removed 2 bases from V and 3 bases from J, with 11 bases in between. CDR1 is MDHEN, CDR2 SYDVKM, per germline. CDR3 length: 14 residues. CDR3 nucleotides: TGTGCCAGCAGTTTAGGGGGCAATATCTACGAGCAGTACGTC. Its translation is CASSLGGNIYEQYV.

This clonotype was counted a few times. CDR3 in amino acids: CASSPTAGGITGELFF. The CDR3 bases are TGCGCCAGCAGCCCCACGGCTGGGGGAATCACCGGGGAGCTGTTTTTT. The chain couples TRBV4-1 to TRBJ2-2; D is possibly TRBD1 or TRBD2 (5 bases each). Between the trimmed V and J ends, which lost 4 bases and 4 bases, there was a span of 16 bases. The CDR3 spans 16 residues. Germline-derived CDR1 and CDR2 are MGHRA and YSYEKL.

CDR3 amino acids: CASRPPGIYGYTF. The DNA for the CDR3 is TGTGCCAGTAGGCCCCCGGGGATATATGGCTACACCTTC. The gene calls are TRBV6-2 or TRBV6-3 and TRBJ1-2, with unresolved D. The V gene's germline CDR1 is MNHEY and CDR2 SVGEGT. The V and J ends lost 9 bases and 5 bases respectively, with 16 bases between them. CDR3 length: 13 residues.

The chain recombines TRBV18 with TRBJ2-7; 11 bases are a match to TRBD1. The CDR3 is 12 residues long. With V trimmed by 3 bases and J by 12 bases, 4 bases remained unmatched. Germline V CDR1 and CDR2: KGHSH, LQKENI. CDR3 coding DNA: TGTGCCAGCTCACCGGGACAGGGGGGTTGGTACGTC. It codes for CASSPGQGGWYV.

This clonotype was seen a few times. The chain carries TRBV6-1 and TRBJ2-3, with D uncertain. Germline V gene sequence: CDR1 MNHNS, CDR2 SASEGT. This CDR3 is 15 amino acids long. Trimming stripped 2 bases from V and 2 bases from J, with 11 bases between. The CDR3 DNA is TGTGCCAGCAGTGAAAATAGGCTATCCACAGATACGCAGTATTTT. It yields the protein CASSENRLSTDTQYF.

The CDR3 coding sequence is TGCGCCAGCAGCTACGGGGTTCAGAACACCGGGGAGCTGTTTTTT. Its translation is CASSYGVQNTGELFF. The rearrangement uses TRBV5-1 and TRBJ2-2; possible D gene TRBD2, 5 bases. Germline V gene lookup returns CDR1 SGHRS and CDR2 YFSETQ. V was pared by 3 bases and J by 1 base, with 10 bases between. The CDR3 has 15 amino acids. Together with reference TRBV5-1 and TRBJ2-2, the CDR3 gives the full variable domain: KAGVTQTPRYLIKTRGQQVTLSCSPISGHRSVSWYQQTPGQGLQFLFEYFSETQRNKGNFPGRFSGRQFSNSRSEMNVSTLELGDSALYLCASSYGVQNTGELFFGEGSRLTVL.

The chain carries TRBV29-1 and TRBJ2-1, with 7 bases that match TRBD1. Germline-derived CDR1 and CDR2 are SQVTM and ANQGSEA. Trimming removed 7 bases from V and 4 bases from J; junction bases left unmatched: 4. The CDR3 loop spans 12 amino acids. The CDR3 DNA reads TGCAGCGGGGACAGCATGTACAATGAGCAGTTCTTC. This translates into CSGDSMYNEQFF.